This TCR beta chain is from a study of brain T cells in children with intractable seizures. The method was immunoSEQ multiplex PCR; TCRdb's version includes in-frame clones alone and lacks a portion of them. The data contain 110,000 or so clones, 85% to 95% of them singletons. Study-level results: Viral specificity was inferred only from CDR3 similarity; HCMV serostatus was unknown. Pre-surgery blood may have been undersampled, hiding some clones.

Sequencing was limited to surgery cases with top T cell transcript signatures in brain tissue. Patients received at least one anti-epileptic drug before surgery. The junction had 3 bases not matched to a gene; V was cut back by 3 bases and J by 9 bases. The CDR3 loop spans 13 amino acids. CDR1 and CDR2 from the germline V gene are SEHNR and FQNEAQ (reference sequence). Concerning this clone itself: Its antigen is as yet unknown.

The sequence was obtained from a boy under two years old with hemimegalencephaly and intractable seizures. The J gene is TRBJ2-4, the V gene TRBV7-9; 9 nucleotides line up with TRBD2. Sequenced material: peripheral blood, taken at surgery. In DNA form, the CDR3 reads TGTGCCAGCAGCTTCGGACTAGCGAGCATTCAGTACTTC. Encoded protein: CASSFGLASIQYF.